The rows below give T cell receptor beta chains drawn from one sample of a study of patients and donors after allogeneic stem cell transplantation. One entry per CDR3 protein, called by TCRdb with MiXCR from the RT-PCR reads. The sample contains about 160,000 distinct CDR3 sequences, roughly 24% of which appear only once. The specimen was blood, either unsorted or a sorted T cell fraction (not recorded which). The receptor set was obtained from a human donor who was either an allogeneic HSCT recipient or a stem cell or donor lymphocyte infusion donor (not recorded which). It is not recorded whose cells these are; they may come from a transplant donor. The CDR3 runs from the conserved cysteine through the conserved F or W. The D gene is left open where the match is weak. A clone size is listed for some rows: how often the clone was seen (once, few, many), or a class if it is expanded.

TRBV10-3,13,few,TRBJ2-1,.,CATSDYSANEQFF,TGTGCCACCTCTGACTACAGCGCTAATGAGCAGTTCTTC
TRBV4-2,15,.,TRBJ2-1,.,CASSQRDRSYNEQFF,TGTGCCAGCAGCCAACGGGACCGCTCCTACAATGAGCAGTTCTTC
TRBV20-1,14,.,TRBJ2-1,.,CSAGGDGIYNEQFF,TGCAGTGCGGGGGGAGACGGGATATACAATGAGCAGTTCTTC
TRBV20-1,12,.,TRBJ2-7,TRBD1,CSVLVRGLEQYF,TGCAGTGTTCTCGTAAGGGGGCTTGAGCAGTACTTC
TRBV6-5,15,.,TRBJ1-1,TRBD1,CASSFTGGPLFEAFF,TGTGCCAGCAGTTTCACAGGGGGCCCGCTTTTCGAAGCTTTCTTT
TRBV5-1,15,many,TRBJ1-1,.,CASSLGGHLNTEAFF,TGCGCCAGCAGCTTAGGAGGACACCTGAACACTGAAGCTTTCTTT
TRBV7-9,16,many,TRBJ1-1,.,CASSLFGGVTNTEAFF,TGTGCCAGCAGCTTATTTGGGGGAGTGACGAACACTGAAGCTTTCTTT
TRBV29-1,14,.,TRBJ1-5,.,CSVERGQFNQPQHF,TGCAGCGTTGAAAGAGGACAATTCAATCAGCCCCAGCATTTT
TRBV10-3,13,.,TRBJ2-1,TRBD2,CAIWREAADEQFF,TGTGCCATTTGGCGGGAGGCCGCCGATGAGCAGTTCTTC
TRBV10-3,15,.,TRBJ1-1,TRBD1,CAITEGQSMNTEAFF,TGTGCCATCACTGAGGGACAGAGCATGAACACTGAAGCTTTCTTT
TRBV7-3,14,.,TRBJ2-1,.,CASSLSWTQGEQFF,TGTGCCAGCAGCTTAAGTTGGACCCAGGGAGAGCAGTTCTTC